These T cell receptor beta chains were read from a single sample in a study of T cell responses to AZD1222 COVID-19 vaccine. Assay: immunoSEQ multiplex PCR; the TCRdb copy retains only in-frame clones and omits some. This repertoire shows tens of thousands of clones, 88% found once; its top ten account for approximately 10%. Here the sequenced sample was peripheral blood, taken on day 0 of MenACWY control vaccination. These receptor sequences come from an adult in good health. The CDR3 runs from the conserved cysteine through the conserved F or W. D genes are given only for firm matches. Expanded clones get a size class; other rows say once, few or many, or leave the size out.

J gene: TRBJ1-1; clone size: once; V gene: TRBV11-3; D gene: .; CDR3 DNA: TGTGCCAGCAGCTCTGGGAGAGGGACGGGGAACACTGAAGCTTTCTTT; CDR3 protein: CASSSGRGTGNTEAFF
J gene: TRBJ2-3; clone size: .; V gene: TRBV5-4; D gene: .; CDR3 DNA: TGTGCCAGCAGCGAAGACAGGAGGCGGGGCACAGATACGCAGTATTTT; CDR3 protein: CASSEDRRRGTDTQYF
J gene: TRBJ2-3; clone size: .; V gene: TRBV10-3; D gene: .; CDR3 DNA: TGTGCCACTACCGCACCGGGACTCCTCGGTACGCAGTATTTT; CDR3 protein: CATTAPGLLGTQYF
J gene: TRBJ2-2; clone size: .; V gene: TRBV5-6; D gene: .; CDR3 DNA: TGTGCCAGCAGACATGGGACGTTGATCACCGGGGAGCTGTTTTTT; CDR3 protein: CASRHGTLITGELFF
J gene: TRBJ2-7; clone size: .; V gene: TRBV9; D gene: TRBD2; CDR3 DNA: TGTGCCAGCAGCGTAGGTAGCGGGGGCACTTACGAGCAGTACTTC; CDR3 protein: CASSVGSGGTYEQYF
J gene: TRBJ1-6; clone size: .; V gene: TRBV12-3/TRBV12-4; D gene: .; CDR3 DNA: TGTGCCAGCAGTTTGGTCGCAGGTTCACCCCTCCACTTT; CDR3 protein: CASSLVAGSPLHF
J gene: TRBJ2-7; clone size: .; V gene: TRBV5-1; D gene: .; CDR3 DNA: TGCGCCAGCAGCACGAAGGACGGGTACGAGCAGTACTTC; CDR3 protein: CASSTKDGYEQYF
J gene: TRBJ1-5; clone size: .; V gene: TRBV2; D gene: .; CDR3 DNA: TGTGCCAGCAGTGAAGCGCTTCCAGGGGGCAATCAGCCCCAGCATTTT; CDR3 protein: CASSEALPGGNQPQHF
J gene: TRBJ2-6; clone size: few; V gene: TRBV28; D gene: .; CDR3 DNA: TGTGCCAGCAGTTTGGCATTCTCTGGGGCCAACGTCCTGACTTTC; CDR3 protein: CASSLAFSGANVLTF
J gene: TRBJ1-1; clone size: .; V gene: TRBV6-1; D gene: .; CDR3 DNA: TGTGCCAGCAGTGATTTTGGGCATCTGAACACTGAAGCTTTCTTT; CDR3 protein: CASSDFGHLNTEAFF
J gene: TRBJ1-4; clone size: .; V gene: TRBV18; D gene: .; CDR3 DNA: TGTGCCAGCTCCGGGGGGGAAGAAAAACTGTTTTTT; CDR3 protein: CASSGGEEKLFF
J gene: TRBJ2-7; clone size: .; V gene: TRBV10-3; D gene: .; CDR3 DNA: TGTGCCATCAGTGATTGGCAGCGCCAGACCTACGAGCAGTACTTC; CDR3 protein: CAISDWQRQTYEQYF
J gene: TRBJ1-4; clone size: .; V gene: TRBV5-8; D gene: .; CDR3 DNA: TGTGCCAGCACCGACAGAACAACTAATGAAAAACTGTTTTTT; CDR3 protein: CASTDRTTNEKLFF
J gene: TRBJ1-2; clone size: .; V gene: TRBV6-5; D gene: .; CDR3 DNA: TGTGCCAGCAGTCCAGGGGAATTTGACTATGGCTACACCTTC; CDR3 protein: CASSPGEFDYGYTF
J gene: TRBJ2-2; clone size: once; V gene: TRBV7-7; D gene: TRBD1; CDR3 DNA: TGTGCCAGCAGCCAGGACAGGGGGAACACCGGGGAGCTGTTTTTT; CDR3 protein: CASSQDRGNTGELFF
J gene: TRBJ2-7; clone size: .; V gene: TRBV7-7; D gene: .; CDR3 DNA: TGTGCCAGCAGCTTATCGGCCGGGACATCCTCTCACGGCGAGCAGTACTTC; CDR3 protein: CASSLSAGTSSHGEQYF
J gene: TRBJ2-5; clone size: .; V gene: TRBV7-9; D gene: TRBD1; CDR3 DNA: TGTGCCAGCAGCAGAGGGACAGGACAAGAGACCCAGTACTTC; CDR3 protein: CASSRGTGQETQYF
J gene: TRBJ1-1; clone size: .; V gene: TRBV30; D gene: .; CDR3 DNA: TGTGCCTGCGCTAGGGGGGACGGAGTCTCTGAAGCTTTCTTT; CDR3 protein: CACARGDGVSEAFF
J gene: TRBJ1-1; clone size: .; V gene: TRBV5-6; D gene: .; CDR3 DNA: TGTGCCAGCAGCTTGGAGGTCTCAGCCTCGGGAGCTTTCTTT; CDR3 protein: CASSLEVSASGAFF
J gene: TRBJ1-4; clone size: .; V gene: TRBV12-5; D gene: .; CDR3 DNA: TGTGCTAGTGGTCTTGAAGGGGGTGAAAAACTGTTTTTT; CDR3 protein: CASGLEGGEKLFF
J gene: TRBJ1-2; clone size: .; V gene: TRBV30; D gene: TRBD1; CDR3 DNA: TGTGCCTGGAGCCCCACAGGGGCGGGAGGCTACACCTTC; CDR3 protein: CAWSPTGAGGYTF
J gene: TRBJ2-2; clone size: .; V gene: TRBV7-3; D gene: .; CDR3 DNA: TGTGCCAGCAGCTTACCGTCCCCGTCGGGCACCGGGGAGCTGTTTTTT; CDR3 protein: CASSLPSPSGTGELFF
J gene: TRBJ1-6; clone size: .; V gene: TRBV7-2; D gene: .; CDR3 DNA: TGTGCCAGCAGCGCAGCGGGGACTCAGGGTTCGGCTTCACCCCTCCACTTT; CDR3 protein: CASSAAGTQGSASPLHF
J gene: TRBJ1-3; clone size: .; V gene: TRBV10-3; D gene: TRBD1; CDR3 DNA: TGTGCCATCAGGGGGGACAGGCCTGGAAACACCATATATTTT; CDR3 protein: CAIRGDRPGNTIYF
J gene: TRBJ2-3; clone size: .; V gene: TRBV5-4; D gene: .; CDR3 DNA: TGTGCCAGCAGCTTGGAGTGGCGGGATACGCAGTATTTT; CDR3 protein: CASSLEWRDTQYF